Each of the 17 T cell receptor beta chains below was sequenced from the same sample in a study of blood T cell repertoires in COVID-19. Using immunoSEQ multiplex PCR, the repertoire was profiled, and TCRdb retains in-frame clones only, with some absent. The table shows roughly 330,000 clones, with 87% occurring only once. The sequencing input was PBMCs or T cells enriched from blood (not recorded which). The origin of the receptors is a woman aged 30 to 39 who had recovered from COVID-19.

This clone has a handful of counts. The chain combines TRBV4-1 with TRBJ2-1, with TRBD2 as a possible D gene (6 bases). The CDR3 spans 16 residues. Germline-derived CDR1 and CDR2 are MGHRA and YSYEKL. V was trimmed by 1 base and J by 4 bases, leaving 14 bases between them. CDR3 region: CASSQGLVGLYNEQFF. In DNA form, the CDR3 reads TGCGCCAGCAGCCAAGGTTTGGTGGGACTTTACAATGAGCAGTTCTTC.

This clone was observed a single time. The chain carries TRBV5-1 and TRBJ2-1; the D is unclear. The CDR3 totals 12 residues. Deletions cut 0 bases from V and 9 bases from J, with 7 bases between. Germline V gives CDR1 SGHRS, CDR2 YFSETQ. The CDR3 DNA sequence: TGCGCCAGCAGCTTGGTGGGCCCTGAGCAGTTCTTC. Translated: CASSLVGPEQFF.

The V gene is TRBV9, the J gene TRBJ1-6; no clear D gene. V lost 4 bases and J lost 7, with 15 bases in between. This CDR3 is built from 15 residues. Germline lookup yields CDR1 SGDLS and CDR2 YYNGEE. For the CDR3, the DNA is TGTGCCAGCAGCCACCCCGGCGGGGTCAATTCACCCCTCCACTTT. It encodes CASSHPGGVNSPLHF.

V gene TRBV10-3 combines with J gene TRBJ1-3; D is uncertain. Germline CDR1 and CDR2: ENHRY and SYGVKD. This CDR3 has 16 amino acids. V was cut by 0 bases and J by 4 bases, with 13 bases left in between. CDR3 residues: CAISESNWRIGNTIYF. CDR3 nucleotide sequence: TGTGCCATCAGTGAGTCGAATTGGCGGATAGGAAACACCATATATTTT.

This sequence joins TRBV7-9 and TRBJ1-1; 7 nucleotides match TRBD1. The germline CDR1 and CDR2 sequences are SEHNR and FQNEAQ (reference sequence). Unmatched junction bases numbered 5, after V lost 4 bases and J lost 6 bases. There are 13 residues in the CDR3. CDR3 coding DNA: TGTGCCAGCAGCTCGCAGGGGGACGCTGAAGCTTTCTTT. It specifies CASSSQGDAEAFF.

The rearrangement links TRBV5-4 to TRBJ2-5; 7 bases match TRBD2. CDR1 SGHNT and CDR2 YYREEE come from the germline V gene (reference sequence). The CDR3 has 14 residues. The ends lost 0 bases at V and 3 bases at J; junction bases unmatched: 2. The CDR3 protein is CASSLETSKETQYF. The CDR3 DNA reads TGTGCCAGCAGCTTGGAGACTAGCAAAGAGACCCAGTACTTC. The variable domain in full, completed from reference TRBV5-4 and TRBJ2-5, reads ETGVTQSPTHLIKTRGQQVTLRCSSQSGHNTVSWYQQALGQGPQFIFQYYREEENGRGNFPPRFSGLQFPNYSSELNVNALELDDSALYLCASSLETSKETQYFGPGTRLLVL.

J is TRBJ1-1 and V is TRBV2; TRBD1 matches 7 bases. The CDR3 has 13 amino acids. Germline CDR1 is SNHLY and CDR2 is FYNNEI. J lost 4 bases, V lost 6 bases, and 5 bases had no gene match. The CDR3 region has the DNA TGTGCCAGCAGGGTAGACAGGGTCACTGAAGCTTTCTTT. Translating it yields CASRVDRVTEAFF.

This sequence joins TRBV18 and TRBJ1-6, with D perhaps TRBD1 (6 bases). CDR1 and CDR2 from the germline V gene are KGHSH and LQKENI. V was shortened by 5 bases and J by 5 bases, with 13 bases between the two germline ends. This CDR3 spans 15 amino acids. The CDR3 nucleotides are TGTGCCAGCTCAGTCAGGGGTTGGGATAATTCACCCCTCCACTTT. Amino acids: CASSVRGWDNSPLHF.

The chain recombines TRBV12-3 or TRBV12-4 with TRBJ2-5; D is unclear. V dropped 4 bases and J dropped 1 base, with 4 bases sitting between them. The length of the CDR3 is 12 residues. The CDR3 DNA sequence: TGTGCCAGCAGTTCCGTCCAAGAGACCCAGTACTTC. Amino acids: CASSSVQETQYF.

The CDR3: CASRATGSGGVDTQYF. The CDR3 nucleotides read TGTGCCAGCAGAGCTACCGGCAGCGGGGGGGTAGATACGCAGTATTTT. The rearrangement uses TRBV14 and TRBJ2-3; 10 bases align to TRBD2. This CDR3 contains 16 residues. CDR1 and CDR2 from the germline V gene are SGHDN and FVKESK. After removal of 6 bases from V and 5 bases from J, the junction contained 11 bases not matched to a gene.

The chain employs TRBV2 and TRBJ2-3, with 7 bases lining up with TRBD2. Trimming at V came to 7 bases and at J to 1 base, leaving 11 bases not matched to a gene. Germline CDR1 SNHLY, CDR2 FYNNEI. The CDR3 extends over 16 amino acids. CDR3 loop: CASTRPGAGGTDTQYF. CDR3 nucleotides: TGTGCCAGCACCCGACCCGGGGCGGGGGGCACAGATACGCAGTATTTT.

Here the CDR3 DNA reads TGTGCCAGCAGTCGACAGGTCAATCAGCCCCAGCATTTT. Amino acid sequence: CASSRQVNQPQHF. The chain couples TRBV9 to TRBJ1-5; perhaps TRBD1 as D (6 bases). The CDR3 extends over 13 amino acids. Trimming cost V 5 bases and J 3 bases, with 9 bases left between them. In germline, CDR1 is SGDLS, CDR2 YYNGEE.

The V and J genes are TRBV7-8 and TRBJ1-4, with 9 nucleotides matching TRBD1. The CDR3 extends over 16 amino acids. V shed 5 bases and J 5 bases; nucleotides not matched to a gene: 9. The germline V gene has CDR1 SGHVS and CDR2 FQNEAQ. CDR3 coding DNA: TGTGCCAGCAGCCCGGCCGGGACAGGGCACAATGAAAAACTGTTTTTT. Translation: CASSPAGTGHNEKLFF.

The rearrangement joins TRBV7-9 to TRBJ2-7; possibly TRBD2 for D (6 bases). V was shortened by 6 bases and J by 4 bases, with 10 bases between the two germline ends. Germline V lookup: CDR1 SEHNR, CDR2 FQNEAQ (reference sequence). The CDR3 contains 12 residues. CDR3 sequence reads: CASSPGGYEQYF. The CDR3, as DNA: TGTGCCAGCAGTCCCGGGGGATACGAGCAGTACTTC.

This chain joins TRBV6-7 and TRBJ2-1, with 14 bases matching TRBD2. TRBV6-7 is an open reading frame whose function is uncertain. The CDR3 has 17 residues. With 2 bases clipped from V and 6 bases from J, the junction kept 6 bases outside the gene matches. CDR3 bases: TGTGCCAGCAGTTACCCGGGACTAGCGGGGGTCCTCAATGAGCAGTTCTTC. Protein: CASSYPGLAGVLNEQFF.

This chain joins TRBV12-3 or TRBV12-4 and TRBJ2-1; 8 bases match TRBD1. The CDR3 length is 13 residues. Losses at the gene ends were 6 bases for V and 12 bases for J; bases not matched to a gene: 10. The CDR3, as DNA: TGTGCCAGCAGACTCCTCCAGGGGGCGGGGCAGTTCTTC. Amino acid sequence: CASRLLQGAGQFF.

The gene calls are TRBV5-4 and TRBJ1-2; TRBD1 is a possible D gene (5 bases). Germline V gene lookup returns CDR1 SGHNT and CDR2 YYREEE (reference sequence). V lost 4 bases and J 6 bases, leaving 13 bases between the germline ends. This CDR3 comprises 13 residues. The CDR3 bases are TGTGCCAGCAGCCCAGATGCGGGACATGGCTACACCTTC. Translated, it gives CASSPDAGHGYTF.